The 11 T cell receptor beta chains below come from one sample, sequenced in a study of blood T cell repertoires in COVID-19. Using immunoSEQ multiplex PCR, the repertoire was profiled, and TCRdb retains in-frame clones only, with some absent. The repertoire holds a few hundred thousand clones, with 80% to 90% as singletons. Sequencing input: peripheral blood. All receptors derive from a woman between 45 and 65 years old with acute or convalescent COVID-19.

The chain carries TRBV4-1 and TRBJ1-6, with D maybe TRBD1 (5 bases). V was trimmed by 4 bases and J by 0 bases, leaving 16 bases between them. Germline assignment: CDR1 MGHRA and CDR2 YSYEKL. This CDR3 comprises 18 residues. The CDR3 DNA follows: TGCGCCAGCAGCCGTCTCCAGGGTTTTAACTCCTATAATTCACCCCTCCACTTT. Translating gives CASSRLQGFNSYNSPLHF.

This rearrangement joins TRBV19 to TRBJ1-2, with D possibly being TRBD1 (6 bases). From germline, CDR1 is LNHDA and CDR2 SQIVND (reference sequence). With 1 base removed from V and 8 bases from J, the gap between germline ends came to 11 bases. CDR3 length: 13 residues. The CDR3 DNA sequence: TGTGCCAGTAGTATAGTGGGGGCTCTCGGCTACACCTTC. Protein: CASSIVGALGYTF.

The CDR3 reads CASSPWDRYGDEQFF. CDR3 coding DNA: TGTGCCAGCAGTCCCTGGGACAGGTATGGCGATGAGCAGTTCTTC. The rearrangement uses TRBV27 and TRBJ2-1, with 8 bases aligning to TRBD1. CDR3 length: 15 amino acids. Trimming removed 5 bases from V and 8 bases from J; junction bases left unmatched: 11. CDR1 and CDR2 from the germline V gene are MNHEY and SMNVEV (reference sequence).

There are a few counts of this clone. The chain employs TRBV15 and TRBJ1-1, with 7 bases lining up with TRBD1. CDR1 is LNHNV, CDR2 YYDKDF, per germline (reference sequence). V shed 7 bases, J shed 0 bases, and the junction held 11 bases outside the gene matches. The CDR3 length is 16 residues. The CDR3 loop is CATIQRDRVMNTEAFF. DNA for the CDR3: TGTGCCACCATACAACGAGACAGGGTCATGAACACTGAAGCTTTCTTT.

The count of this clone is one. The chain has TRBV19 and TRBJ1-3; the D gene is possibly TRBD1 (6 bases). CDR1 and CDR2 (germline): LNHDA, SQIVND (reference sequence). V was cut by 7 bases and J by 0 bases, with 13 bases left in between. The CDR3 has 15 amino acids. The CDR3 region has the DNA TGTGCCAGTAAAACGGACAGTTTCTCTGGAAACACCATATATTTT. Its protein product is CASKTDSFSGNTIYF. The entire variable domain, with the rest obtained from reference TRBV19 and TRBJ1-3, is as follows: DGGITQSPKYLFRKEGQNVTLSCEQNLNHDAMYWYRQDPGQGLRLIYYSQIVNDFQKGDIAEGYSVSREKKESFPLTVTSAQKNPTAFYLCASKTDSFSGNTIYFGEGSWLTVV.

The chain joins TRBV24-1 to TRBJ1-1; D is unclear. Germline CDR1 and CDR2: KGHDR and SFDVKD. The CDR3 totals 14 residues. Trimming removed 5 bases at V and 10 bases at J, with 19 bases between. The CDR3: CATSAPSDGRGAFF. CDR3 sequence (DNA): TGTGCCACCAGTGCCCCCTCCGACGGGCGGGGAGCTTTCTTT.

V gene TRBV18 combines with J gene TRBJ2-7; perhaps TRBD2 as D (5 bases). The CDR3 loop spans 13 amino acids. V lost 3 bases and J lost 6, with 12 bases in between. In germline, CDR1 is KGHSH, CDR2 LQKENI. CDR3 sequence: CASSPQRAGEQYF. DNA for the CDR3: TGTGCCAGCTCACCCCAAAGGGCGGGCGAGCAGTACTTC. Based on the CDR3 plus reference TRBV18 and TRBJ2-7, the full variable domain is NAGVMQNPRHLVRRRGQEARLRCSPMKGHSHVYWYRQLPEEGLKFMVYLQKENIIDESGMPKERFSAEFPKEGPSILRIQQVVRGDSAAYFCASSPQRAGEQYFGPGTRLTVT.

This sequence joins TRBV4-3 and TRBJ2-3; D ambiguous. From germline, CDR1 is LGHNA and CDR2 YSLEER. There are 15 residues in the CDR3. The V end was cut by 2 bases, the J end by 3 bases, with 12 bases between. CDR3 amino acids: CASSQLQRVTDTQYF. CDR3 in DNA: TGCGCCAGCAGCCAACTCCAGCGAGTTACAGATACGCAGTATTTT.

The V call is TRBV5-4, the J call TRBJ2-5; TRBD2 matches at 9 bases. Germline V gene data show CDR1 as SGHNT and CDR2 as YYREEE (reference sequence). The V segment lost 1 base and the J segment 4 bases; nucleotides outside the gene matches: 8. This CDR3 is 16 amino acids long. CDR3 bases: TGTGCCAGCAGCTTGAAAACTAGCGGGTATTTAGAGACCCAGTACTTC. Amino acids: CASSLKTSGYLETQYF.

The chain recombines TRBV5-8 with TRBJ1-2; no clear D gene. Trimming removed 2 bases from V and 5 bases from J, with 7 bases in between. Germline assignment: CDR1 SGHTS and CDR2 YDEGEE. This CDR3 is 12 amino acids long. CDR3 DNA sequence: TGTGCCAGCAGCTTTAGTGTATATGGCTACACCTTC. Translation: CASSFSVYGYTF. Combining the CDR3 with reference TRBV5-8 and TRBJ1-2 gives the whole variable domain EAGVTQSPTHLIKTRGQQATLRCSPISGHTSVYWYQQALGLGLQFLLWYDEGEERNRGNFPPRFSGRQFPNYSSELNVNALELEDSALYLCASSFSVYGYTFGSGTRLTVV.

This clone was seen only a few times. The chain combines TRBV7-2 with TRBJ1-5; 8 nucleotides agree with TRBD1. Unmatched junction bases numbered 3, after V lost 1 base and J lost 7 bases. The germline V gene has CDR1 SGHTA and CDR2 FQGNSA. The length of the CDR3 is 14 residues. CDR3 DNA: TGTGCCAGCAGCTTAGGGACAGGGTACCAGCCCCAGCATTTT. It yields the protein CASSLGTGYQPQHF.